The entry below gives a single T cell receptor beta chain sequence along with its context. Looked up from germline, CDR1 is MNHEY and CDR2 is SMNVEV (reference sequence). V was trimmed by 0 bases and J by 1 base, leaving 11 bases between them. This CDR3 is built from 16 residues. This sample was included in a study of OX40 agonist ivuxolimab in advanced cancers. As for the study in general: In this trial design, patients received ivuxolimab intravenously at 0.01 to 10 mg/kg every 2 weeks.

Here immunoSEQ multiplex PCR was the method, and the copy in TCRdb shows in-frame clones only, minus some. The sample lists around 51,000 clones; 85% to 90% were seen once. The chain joins TRBV27 to TRBJ2-3; D perhaps matches TRBD2 (7 bases). The sample was CD4+ or CD8+ T cells sorted from blood, taken in a trial of the OX40 agonist ivuxolimab. The receptor comes from an adult with an advanced solid tumor such as melanoma, head and neck, liver or kidney cancer. CDR3 sequence: CASSLSAGAGTDTQYF. Here the CDR3 DNA reads TGTGCCAGCAGTTTATCTGCGGGGGCCGGCACAGATACGCAGTATTTT.